This T cell receptor beta chain came from a study of blood T cell repertoires in COVID-19. Study at large: COVID-19 samples, acute and convalescent, were from the United States, Italy and Spain. In each case, the material was cDNA or gDNA derived from T cells, B-cell-depleted T cells, or PBMCs.

Germline CDR1 and CDR2: SGHTS and YDEGEE. The trim removed 7 bases at V and 5 bases at J, leaving 14 bases unmatched. The CDR3 contains 16 residues. Per the original methods: Quantification of nucleated cells was approximated via reference gene primer amplification. Only in-frame clones appear in the TCRdb table, and some are missing; sequencing was by immunoSEQ multiplex PCR. V and J calls and clone size are those listed in that table; D and trimming were worked out from the DNA. The profile shows 50,000 or so clones, 87% of them singletons. The sample taken for sequencing was peripheral blood. The sequence derives from a man aged 45-65 years with active COVID-19. The chain recombines TRBV5-8 with TRBJ2-1; TRBD1 aligns across 8 bases. Here the CDR3 reads CASEIGQGGPHNEQFF. For the CDR3, the DNA is TGTGCCAGCGAGATCGGACAGGGCGGCCCCCACAATGAGCAGTTCTTC.